These T cell receptor beta chains were read from a single sample in a study of cytomegalovirus exposure and HLA in healthy donors. Data came from immunoSEQ multiplex PCR; TCRdb stores just in-frame clones and leaves some out. The sample yields about 130,000 clones, 75% to 85% seen once. Sequenced sample: PBMCs. The receptors originated from a woman between 40 and 50 years old in good health and CMV-seronegative. Each CDR3 is given with its conserved first and last residue. The order of the fields is CDR3 length, J gene, D gene, clone size, V gene, CDR3 protein, CDR3 DNA. The D gene is left open where the match is weak. Where a row states a size, it is once, few, many or the class of an expanded clone; other rows omit it.

cdr3_length: 14
j_call: TRBJ2-1
d_call: .
clone_size: few
v_call: TRBV10-3
cdr3_aa: CAISGANANPEQFF
cdr3_nt: TGTGCCATCAGTGGGGCTAACGCCAACCCAGAGCAGTTCTTC

cdr3_length: 16
j_call: TRBJ1-1
d_call: TRBD1
clone_size: few
v_call: TRBV9
cdr3_aa: CASSGAGQGMDTEAFF
cdr3_nt: TGTGCCAGCAGCGGAGCGGGACAGGGGATGGACACTGAAGCTTTCTTT

cdr3_length: 14
j_call: TRBJ2-1
d_call: .
clone_size: .
v_call: TRBV6-1
cdr3_aa: CASLPSSSYNEQFF
cdr3_nt: TGTGCCAGCCTACCCTCGAGCTCCTACAATGAGCAGTTCTTC

cdr3_length: 16
j_call: TRBJ1-5
d_call: TRBD1
clone_size: once
v_call: TRBV7-2
cdr3_aa: CASSPQTGSGAGPQHF
cdr3_nt: TGTGCCAGCAGCCCTCAGACAGGGAGTGGCGCAGGGCCCCAGCATTTT

cdr3_length: 17
j_call: TRBJ2-1
d_call: .
clone_size: .
v_call: TRBV4-1
cdr3_aa: CASSPRNSYGSYNEQFF
cdr3_nt: TGCGCCAGCAGCCCGCGCAACTCGTACGGCTCCTACAATGAGCAGTTCTTC

cdr3_length: 13
j_call: TRBJ1-1
d_call: .
clone_size: .
v_call: TRBV6-4
cdr3_aa: CARGATVNTEAFF
cdr3_nt: TGTGCCAGAGGCGCGACAGTCAACACTGAAGCTTTCTTT

cdr3_length: 13
j_call: TRBJ2-7
d_call: .
clone_size: .
v_call: TRBV7-9
cdr3_aa: CASSLVVAHEQYF
cdr3_nt: TGTGCCAGCAGCTTAGTGGTAGCCCACGAGCAGTACTTC

cdr3_length: 14
j_call: TRBJ2-1
d_call: .
clone_size: many
v_call: TRBV14
cdr3_aa: CASSLTGIGGEQFF
cdr3_nt: TGTGCCAGCAGCCTTACCGGAATAGGGGGTGAGCAGTTCTTC

cdr3_length: 14
j_call: TRBJ2-5
d_call: TRBD2
clone_size: .
v_call: TRBV7-3
cdr3_aa: CASSLGAGVETQYF
cdr3_nt: TGTGCCAGCAGCTTAGGTGCGGGGGTGGAGACCCAGTACTTC

cdr3_length: 14
j_call: TRBJ2-3
d_call: TRBD2
clone_size: once
v_call: TRBV6-5
cdr3_aa: CASRESGRSDTQYF
cdr3_nt: TGTGCCAGCAGGGAGAGCGGGAGATCAGATACGCAGTATTTT

cdr3_length: 11
j_call: TRBJ2-7
d_call: .
clone_size: .
v_call: TRBV7-2
cdr3_aa: CASSRGYEQYF
cdr3_nt: TGTGCCAGCAGCCGGGGGTACGAGCAGTACTTC

cdr3_length: 13
j_call: TRBJ1-6
d_call: TRBD1
clone_size: .
v_call: TRBV6-1
cdr3_aa: CASQGAGNSPLHF
cdr3_nt: TGTGCCTCACAGGGGGCCGGGAATTCACCCCTCCACTTT

cdr3_length: 12
j_call: TRBJ1-2
d_call: TRBD1
clone_size: .
v_call: TRBV29-1
cdr3_aa: CSVTQGARGYTF
cdr3_nt: TGCAGCGTTACGCAGGGGGCGCGAGGCTACACCTTC

cdr3_length: 13
j_call: TRBJ2-7
d_call: TRBD2
clone_size: .
v_call: TRBV27
cdr3_aa: CASSLAGGYEQYF
cdr3_nt: TGTGCCAGCAGTTTGGCGGGGGGGTACGAGCAGTACTTC

cdr3_length: 12
j_call: TRBJ2-5
d_call: .
clone_size: .
v_call: TRBV4-1
cdr3_aa: CASSQDLETQYF
cdr3_nt: TGCGCCAGCAGCCAAGATCTAGAGACCCAGTACTTC

cdr3_length: 13
j_call: TRBJ1-5
d_call: .
clone_size: .
v_call: TRBV2
cdr3_aa: CASSRGGDQPQHF
cdr3_nt: TGTGCCAGCAGTAGGGGGGGGGATCAGCCCCAGCATTTT

cdr3_length: 15
j_call: TRBJ1-5
d_call: .
clone_size: .
v_call: TRBV6-1
cdr3_aa: CASSEAVYSHQPQHF
cdr3_nt: TGTGCCAGCAGTGAAGCGGTTTACAGCCATCAGCCCCAGCATTTT

cdr3_length: 13
j_call: TRBJ1-5
d_call: TRBD1
clone_size: .
v_call: TRBV7-9
cdr3_aa: CASSTGVGQPQHF
cdr3_nt: TGTGCCAGCAGCACAGGGGTAGGGCAGCCCCAGCATTTT

cdr3_length: 15
j_call: TRBJ2-7
d_call: .
clone_size: .
v_call: TRBV6-1
cdr3_aa: CASLFRGTVSYEQYF
cdr3_nt: TGTGCCAGTCTTTTTAGGGGGACGGTGTCCTACGAGCAGTACTTC

cdr3_length: 16
j_call: TRBJ1-5
d_call: .
clone_size: .
v_call: TRBV7-2
cdr3_aa: CASSLAGTKVGSPQHF
cdr3_nt: TGTGCCAGCAGCTTAGCCGGGACAAAGGTAGGGTCGCCCCAGCATTTT

cdr3_length: 15
j_call: TRBJ2-1
d_call: TRBD2
clone_size: .
v_call: TRBV5-1
cdr3_aa: CASSLSGGSYNEQFF
cdr3_nt: TGCGCCAGCAGCCTTAGCGGGGGGTCTTACAATGAGCAGTTCTTC

cdr3_length: 14
j_call: TRBJ2-1
d_call: TRBD1
clone_size: .
v_call: TRBV7-2
cdr3_aa: CASSLGQLYNEQFF
cdr3_nt: TGTGCCAGCAGCTTGGGACAGCTTTACAATGAGCAGTTCTTC

cdr3_length: 15
j_call: TRBJ2-5
d_call: .
clone_size: .
v_call: TRBV29-1
cdr3_aa: CSVEDWAGSQETQYF
cdr3_nt: TGCAGCGTTGAAGATTGGGCCGGGAGTCAAGAGACCCAGTACTTC

cdr3_length: 13
j_call: TRBJ2-1
d_call: TRBD1
clone_size: .
v_call: TRBV2
cdr3_aa: CASTGGQGGEQFF
cdr3_nt: TGTGCCAGCACGGGGGGACAGGGGGGTGAGCAGTTCTTC

cdr3_length: 16
j_call: TRBJ2-2
d_call: .
clone_size: once
v_call: TRBV25-1
cdr3_aa: CASSAIGQTNTGELFF
cdr3_nt: TGTGCCAGCAGTGCCATCGGACAGACGAACACCGGGGAGCTGTTTTTT

cdr3_length: 13
j_call: TRBJ2-5
d_call: .
clone_size: few
v_call: TRBV11-3
cdr3_aa: CASSLNRVETQYF
cdr3_nt: TGTGCCAGCAGCTTAAATCGGGTGGAGACCCAGTACTTC

cdr3_length: 16
j_call: TRBJ2-3
d_call: .
clone_size: .
v_call: TRBV5-1
cdr3_aa: CASSDGDTFSTDTQYF
cdr3_nt: TGCGCCAGCAGCGACGGGGACACCTTTAGCACAGATACGCAGTATTTT

cdr3_length: 16
j_call: TRBJ2-7
d_call: TRBD2
clone_size: .
v_call: TRBV9
cdr3_aa: CASSAEGLANTYEQYF
cdr3_nt: TGTGCCAGCAGCGCAGAGGGACTAGCGAATACCTACGAGCAGTACTTC

cdr3_length: 14
j_call: TRBJ2-1
d_call: TRBD2
clone_size: .
v_call: TRBV2
cdr3_aa: CASGGLAGVGEQFF
cdr3_nt: TGTGCCAGCGGCGGACTAGCGGGAGTGGGAGAGCAGTTCTTC

cdr3_length: 16
j_call: TRBJ2-2
d_call: TRBD2
clone_size: .
v_call: TRBV18
cdr3_aa: CASSRSMERGSGELFF
cdr3_nt: TGTGCCAGCTCACGCTCGATGGAGCGGGGGTCGGGGGAGCTGTTTTTT

cdr3_length: 18
j_call: TRBJ1-6
d_call: .
clone_size: .
v_call: TRBV4-2
cdr3_aa: CASSQEVRTSSYNSPLHF
cdr3_nt: TGTGCCAGCAGCCAAGAAGTCAGAACAAGCTCCTATAATTCACCCCTCCACTTT

cdr3_length: 15
j_call: TRBJ2-7
d_call: TRBD1
clone_size: .
v_call: TRBV5-1
cdr3_aa: CASSRPGQGAHEQYF
cdr3_nt: TGCGCCAGCAGCAGACCGGGACAGGGGGCCCACGAGCAGTACTTC

cdr3_length: 15
j_call: TRBJ2-1
d_call: TRBD1
clone_size: .
v_call: TRBV9
cdr3_aa: CASAAGTGYGNEQFF
cdr3_nt: TGTGCCAGCGCTGCCGGGACAGGGTATGGCAATGAGCAGTTCTTC

cdr3_length: 16
j_call: TRBJ2-1
d_call: TRBD1
clone_size: .
v_call: TRBV27
cdr3_aa: CASRLGTGGAYNEQFF
cdr3_nt: TGTGCCAGCAGGCTCGGGACAGGGGGCGCCTACAATGAGCAGTTCTTC

cdr3_length: 12
j_call: TRBJ2-7
d_call: .
clone_size: .
v_call: TRBV7-9
cdr3_aa: CASRWGGNEQYF
cdr3_nt: TGTGCCAGCAGGTGGGGCGGGAACGAGCAGTACTTC